The T cell receptor (beta chain) under discussion was sequenced for a study of cytomegalovirus exposure and HLA in healthy donors. Whole-study findings and limits: Earlier results showed most TCR beta V segments being productive about 90% or about 30% of the time. A classifier reportedly called cytomegalovirus status with high sensitivity and specificity. The authors enumerated roughly 160 TCR beta chains as linked to cytomegalovirus.

This CDR3 is built from 15 residues. V was cut by 6 bases and J by 7 bases, with 19 bases left in between. Germline CDR1 MDHEN, CDR2 SYDVKM. This PCR relied on a set of 60 Vbeta primers and 13 Jbeta primers. Assay: immunoSEQ multiplex PCR; the TCRdb copy retains only in-frame clones and omits some. The profile shows about 140,000 clones, approximately 80% of them singletons. Nominally healthy donors provided the samples, though records likely missed some immune exposures. Points on this clone: Its antigen is as yet unknown.

The sequence was collected from a man aged 35 to 55 in good health and CMV-seronegative. Sequencing used PBMCs. The chain has TRBV28 and TRBJ1-5; possible D gene TRBD1, 6 bases. CDR3 sequence (DNA): TGTGCCAGCAGCATTGCCGGGGGCGGGGGACAGCCCCAGCATTTT. Protein sequence: CASSIAGGGGQPQHF.